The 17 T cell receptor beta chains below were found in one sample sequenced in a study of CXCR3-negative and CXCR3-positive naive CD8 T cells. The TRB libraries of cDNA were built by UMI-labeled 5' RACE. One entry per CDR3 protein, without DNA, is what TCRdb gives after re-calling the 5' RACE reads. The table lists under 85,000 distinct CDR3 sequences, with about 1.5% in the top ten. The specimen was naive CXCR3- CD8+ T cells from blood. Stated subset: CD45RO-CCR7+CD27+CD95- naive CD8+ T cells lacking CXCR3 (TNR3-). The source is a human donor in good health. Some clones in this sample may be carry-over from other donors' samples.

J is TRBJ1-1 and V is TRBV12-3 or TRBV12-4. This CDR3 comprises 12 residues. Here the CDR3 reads CASSSTRTEAFF.

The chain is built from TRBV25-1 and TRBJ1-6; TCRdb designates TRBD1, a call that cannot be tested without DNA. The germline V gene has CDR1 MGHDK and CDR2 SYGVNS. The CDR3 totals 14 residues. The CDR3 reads CASSEFEGASPLHF.

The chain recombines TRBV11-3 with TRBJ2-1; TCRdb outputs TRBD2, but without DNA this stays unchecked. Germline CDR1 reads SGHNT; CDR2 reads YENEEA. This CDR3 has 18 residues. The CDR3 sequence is CASSLDVSSGDAYNEQFF.

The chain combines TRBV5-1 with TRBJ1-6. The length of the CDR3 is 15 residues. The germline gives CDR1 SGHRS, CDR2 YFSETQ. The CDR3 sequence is CASSLEGPNNSPLHF.

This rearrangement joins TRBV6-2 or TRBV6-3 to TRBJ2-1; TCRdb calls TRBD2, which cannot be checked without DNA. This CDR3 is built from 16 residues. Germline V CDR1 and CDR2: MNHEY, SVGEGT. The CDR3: CASSQYSGLSYNEQFF.

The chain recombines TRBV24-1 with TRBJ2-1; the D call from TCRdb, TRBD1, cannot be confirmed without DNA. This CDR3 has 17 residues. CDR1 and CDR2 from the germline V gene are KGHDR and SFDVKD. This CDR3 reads CATSDHRQGATYNEQFF.

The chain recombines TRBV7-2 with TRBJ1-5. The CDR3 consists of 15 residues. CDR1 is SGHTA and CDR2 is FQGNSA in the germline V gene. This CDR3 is CASSFGTNSNQPQHF.

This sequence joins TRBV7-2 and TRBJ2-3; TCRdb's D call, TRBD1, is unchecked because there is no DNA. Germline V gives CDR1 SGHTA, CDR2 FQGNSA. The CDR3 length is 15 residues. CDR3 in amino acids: CASSQGTTSTDTQYF.

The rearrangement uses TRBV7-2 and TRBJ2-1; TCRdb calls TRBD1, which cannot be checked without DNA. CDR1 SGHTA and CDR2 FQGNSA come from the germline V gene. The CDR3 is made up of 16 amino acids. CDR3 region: CARSLYPGPSYNEQFF. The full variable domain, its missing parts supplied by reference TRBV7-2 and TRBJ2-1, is GAGVSQSPSNKVTEKGKDVELRCDPISGHTALYWYRQSLGQGLEFLIYFQGNSAPDKSGLPSDRFSAERTGGSVSTLTIQRTQQEDSAVYLCARSLYPGPSYNEQFFGPGTRLTVL.

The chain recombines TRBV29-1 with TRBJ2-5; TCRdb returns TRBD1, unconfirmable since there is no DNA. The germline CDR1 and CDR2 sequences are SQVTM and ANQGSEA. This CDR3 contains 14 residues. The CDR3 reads CSVEGTGGEETQYF. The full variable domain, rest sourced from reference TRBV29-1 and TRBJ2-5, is SAVISQKPSRDICQRGTSLTIQCQVDSQVTMMFWYRQQPGQSLTLIATANQGSEATYESGFVIDKFPISRPNLTFSTLTVSNMSPEDSSIYLCSVEGTGGEETQYFGPGTRLLVL.

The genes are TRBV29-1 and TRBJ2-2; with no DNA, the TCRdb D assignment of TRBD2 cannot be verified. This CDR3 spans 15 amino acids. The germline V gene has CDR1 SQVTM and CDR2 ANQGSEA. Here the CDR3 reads CSVEAGRKNTGELFF.

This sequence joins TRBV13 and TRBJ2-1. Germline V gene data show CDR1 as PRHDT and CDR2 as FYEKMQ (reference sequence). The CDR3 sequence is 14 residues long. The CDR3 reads CASSLGVMMAGAVF.

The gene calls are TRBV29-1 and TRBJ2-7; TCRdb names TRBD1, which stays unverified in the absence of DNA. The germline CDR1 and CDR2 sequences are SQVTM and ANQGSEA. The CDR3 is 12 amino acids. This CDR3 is CSVDPGTGEQYF.

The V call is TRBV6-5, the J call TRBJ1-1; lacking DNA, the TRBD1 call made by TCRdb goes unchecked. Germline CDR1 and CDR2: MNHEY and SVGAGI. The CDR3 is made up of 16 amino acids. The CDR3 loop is CASSYTNRVGDTEAFF.

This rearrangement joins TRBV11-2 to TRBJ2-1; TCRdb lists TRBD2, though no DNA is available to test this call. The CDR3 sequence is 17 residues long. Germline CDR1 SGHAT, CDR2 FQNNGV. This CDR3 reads CASSLEAAAGEYNEQFF.

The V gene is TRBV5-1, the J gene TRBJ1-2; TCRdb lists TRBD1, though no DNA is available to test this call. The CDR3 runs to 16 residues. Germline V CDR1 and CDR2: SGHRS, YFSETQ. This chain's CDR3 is CASSLDRMEGAQGYTF.

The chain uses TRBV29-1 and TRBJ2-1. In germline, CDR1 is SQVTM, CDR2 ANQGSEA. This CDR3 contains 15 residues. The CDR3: CSVEKDGSSYNEQFF.